These T cell receptor beta chains were read from a single sample in a study of shared clonotypes between healthy human individuals. Data came from immunoSEQ multiplex PCR; TCRdb stores just in-frame clones and leaves some out. The profile covers about 1.1 million clones, with approximately 77% appearing a single time and about 0.89% taken by the ten largest. The sample consisted of memory CD4+ T cells from PBMCs. Source of these receptors: a man between 18 and 29 years old in good health. Some clones in this sample may be carry-over from other donors' samples. CDR3s include the opening cysteine and the closing phenylalanine or tryptophan. Each record gives: clone size, D gene, J gene, V gene, CDR3 length, CDR3 DNA, CDR3 protein. D genes are given only for firm matches. Rows give clone size only sometimes, using once, few, many, or a class for an expanded clone.

size: NA; D: TRBD2; J: TRBJ2-1; V: TRBV29-1; length: 18; DNA: TGCAGCGTGGCAAGACTAGCGGGAGGATTGAATTCGTTCAATGAGCAGTTCTTC; CDR3: CSVARLAGGLNSFNEQFF
size: NA; D: TRBD2; J: TRBJ2-1; V: TRBV29-1; length: 18; DNA: TGCAGCGTGGCCGGGACTAGCGGGAGGGCCCCCCCTTACAATGAGCAGTTCTTC; CDR3: CSVAGTSGRAPPYNEQFF
size: NA; D: NA; J: TRBJ2-1; V: TRBV5-1; length: 14; DNA: TGCGCCAGCAGAACGGCGACCTCCTACAATGAGCAGTTCTTC; CDR3: CASRTATSYNEQFF
size: NA; D: NA; J: TRBJ2-7; V: TRBV7-9; length: 13; DNA: TGTGCCAGCAGCTCCGCGCCAAGGAGCGAGCAGTACTTC; CDR3: CASSSAPRSEQYF
size: NA; D: NA; J: TRBJ1-1; V: TRBV11-2; length: 15; DNA: TGTGCCAGCAGCTCCTACACAGGGATGGGCACTGAAGCTTTCTTT; CDR3: CASSSYTGMGTEAFF
size: NA; D: TRBD1; J: TRBJ1-3; V: TRBV6-5; length: 15; DNA: TGTGCCAGCAGTCCGACAGGGACTACTGGAAACACCATATATTTT; CDR3: CASSPTGTTGNTIYF
size: NA; D: NA; J: TRBJ1-1; V: TRBV18; length: 15; DNA: TGTGCCAGCTCACCAGGGGCGACCCTGAACACTGAAGCTTTCTTT; CDR3: CASSPGATLNTEAFF
size: NA; D: NA; J: TRBJ2-4; V: TRBV19; length: 15; DNA: TGTGCCAGTAGTACCGGGACCTTGGGCAAAAACATTCAGTACTTC; CDR3: CASSTGTLGKNIQYF
size: NA; D: NA; J: TRBJ2-3; V: TRBV7-3; length: 14; DNA: TGTGCCAGCAGCTATACGGGATACACAGATACGCAGTATTTT; CDR3: CASSYTGYTDTQYF
size: NA; D: NA; J: TRBJ1-5; V: TRBV30; length: 14; DNA: TGTGCCTGGAGTGTACGGGGGGGAGATCAGCCCCAGCATTTT; CDR3: CAWSVRGGDQPQHF
size: NA; D: TRBD1; J: TRBJ2-2; V: TRBV7-7; length: 15; DNA: TGTGCCAGCAGCAGCGCAGGGGGCTGGGCCGGGGAGCTGTTTTTT; CDR3: CASSSAGGWAGELFF
size: few; D: NA; J: TRBJ1-3; V: TRBV4-2; length: 14; DNA: TGTGCCAGCAGCCAGGCGGAGGGAGGAAACACCATATATTTT; CDR3: CASSQAEGGNTIYF
size: NA; D: NA; J: TRBJ2-2; V: TRBV2; length: 14; DNA: TGTGCCATCGAGGGGCGTTCGAACACCGGGGAGCTGTTTTTT; CDR3: CAIEGRSNTGELFF
size: NA; D: NA; J: TRBJ2-3; V: TRBV7-2; length: 14; DNA: TGTGCCAGCCAGTTGGCAGCTAGCACAGATACGCAGTATTTT; CDR3: CASQLAASTDTQYF
size: many; D: TRBD1; J: TRBJ1-4; V: TRBV28; length: 15; DNA: TGTGCCAGCAAGGGCGGACAGGGGGCGGGAGAAAAACTGTTTTTT; CDR3: CASKGGQGAGEKLFF
size: few; D: TRBD2; J: TRBJ2-1; V: TRBV30; length: 15; DNA: TGTGCCTGGAGTCCCCGTGGCGGGAGCTACAATGAGCAGTTCTTC; CDR3: CAWSPRGGSYNEQFF
size: NA; D: TRBD1; J: TRBJ2-5; V: TRBV7-7; length: 14; DNA: TGTGCCAGCAGCTTAGGACAGGGGTTCGAGACCCAGTACTTC; CDR3: CASSLGQGFETQYF
size: few; D: NA; J: TRBJ1-2; V: TRBV6-4; length: 11; DNA: TGTGCCAGCAGGGGTGATACGGGCTACACCTTC; CDR3: CASRGDTGYTF
size: NA; D: TRBD1; J: TRBJ2-6; V: TRBV9; length: 19; DNA: TGTGCCAGCAGCGTTAGTATCAGGACAGGGCCTTCCGGGGCCAACGTCCTGACTTTC; CDR3: CASSVSIRTGPSGANVLTF
size: NA; D: TRBD1; J: TRBJ1-1; V: TRBV18; length: 14; DNA: TGTGCCAGCTCACCGGACAGGGGTTCAATGATAGCTTTCTTT; CDR3: CASSPDRGSMIAFF
size: NA; D: TRBD1; J: TRBJ2-7; V: TRBV11-2; length: 14; DNA: TGTGCCAGCAGCCTGGGACAGGGACCTTACGAGCAGTACTTC; CDR3: CASSLGQGPYEQYF
size: NA; D: TRBD1; J: TRBJ2-7; V: TRBV28; length: 16; DNA: TGTGCCAGCAGTTTATACGGGTCGGACAGGGGTGGCGAGCAGTACTTC; CDR3: CASSLYGSDRGGEQYF
size: NA; D: NA; J: TRBJ1-3; V: TRBV19; length: 15; DNA: TGTGCCAGTAGAGACGACAGAACCTCTGGAAACACCATATATTTT; CDR3: CASRDDRTSGNTIYF
size: NA; D: NA; J: TRBJ2-2; V: TRBV7-6; length: 13; DNA: TGTGCCAGCAGCTTTACAGGGACCGGGGAGCTGTTTTTT; CDR3: CASSFTGTGELFF
size: NA; D: NA; J: TRBJ2-7; V: TRBV29-1; length: 14; DNA: TGCAGCGTTGTTCCCCTACAGGCAGCCTACGAGCAGTACTTC; CDR3: CSVVPLQAAYEQYF
size: NA; D: NA; J: TRBJ2-6; V: TRBV28; length: 13; DNA: TGTGCCAGCAGTCCCAGTGGATCCAACGTCCTGACTTTC; CDR3: CASSPSGSNVLTF
size: NA; D: NA; J: TRBJ2-2; V: TRBV11-2; length: 15; DNA: TGTGCCAGCAGCCTCTTTAGCCTGGGGACCGGGGAGCTGTTTTTT; CDR3: CASSLFSLGTGELFF
size: few; D: NA; J: TRBJ1-2; V: TRBV20-1; length: 11; DNA: TGCAGTGCTAGAGTACAGGGTGGCTACACCTTC; CDR3: CSARVQGGYTF
size: NA; D: NA; J: TRBJ1-5; V: TRBV29-1; length: 12; DNA: TGCAGCGTTGAAGATGGGGGTCAGCCCCAGCATTTT; CDR3: CSVEDGGQPQHF
size: NA; D: NA; J: TRBJ2-3; V: TRBV30; length: 15; DNA: TGTGCCTGGAGTGACGGGACCGGATCCACAGATACGCAGTATTTT; CDR3: CAWSDGTGSTDTQYF
size: NA; D: TRBD2; J: TRBJ2-7; V: TRBV6-6; length: 13; DNA: TGTGCCAGCAGTCCCGGACTAGTTAGCGAGCAGTACTTC; CDR3: CASSPGLVSEQYF
size: NA; D: TRBD2; J: TRBJ2-2; V: TRBV5-1; length: 13; DNA: TGCGCCAGCTCGGGGAGGGCCACCGGGGAGCTGTTTTTT; CDR3: CASSGRATGELFF
size: NA; D: TRBD1; J: TRBJ2-7; V: TRBV28; length: 15; DNA: TGTGCCAGCGGTCCCCGGGACAGGCGTACCCACGAGCAGTACTTC; CDR3: CASGPRDRRTHEQYF
size: NA; D: NA; J: TRBJ2-1; V: TRBV7-9; length: 15; DNA: TGTGCCAGCAGCTTATCTCGGAGCTCCTACAATGAGCAGTTCTTC; CDR3: CASSLSRSSYNEQFF
size: once; D: NA; J: TRBJ2-7; V: TRBV7-3; length: 15; DNA: TGTGCCAGCAGCTTAAATCCAGGGAAAACGTACGAGCAGTACTTC; CDR3: CASSLNPGKTYEQYF
size: few; D: NA; J: TRBJ2-3; V: TRBV7-2; length: 13; DNA: TGTGCCAGCAGCTCCGATCAGCGGGATACGCAGTATTTT; CDR3: CASSSDQRDTQYF
size: NA; D: TRBD2; J: TRBJ2-7; V: TRBV4-2; length: 14; DNA: TGTGCCAGCGGGACTAGCGGGATAGTCTACGAGCAGTACTTC; CDR3: CASGTSGIVYEQYF
size: NA; D: TRBD1; J: TRBJ1-1; V: TRBV5-1; length: 15; DNA: TGCGCCAGCAGCCGACTCGACACAGGGGACACTGAAGCTTTCTTT; CDR3: CASSRLDTGDTEAFF
size: few; D: TRBD1; J: TRBJ1-5; V: TRBV6-5; length: 14; DNA: TGTGCCAGCAGTGACCGGGACAGGGGGCAGCCCCAGCATTTT; CDR3: CASSDRDRGQPQHF
size: NA; D: TRBD1; J: TRBJ1-2; V: TRBV5-6; length: 15; DNA: TGTGCCAGCAGCCCGGGGGACAGTGGCCCCTATGGCTACACCTTC; CDR3: CASSPGDSGPYGYTF
size: NA; D: TRBD1; J: TRBJ1-2; V: TRBV15; length: 13; DNA: TGTGCCACCAGCCCCAGGGGGAACTATGGCTACACCTTC; CDR3: CATSPRGNYGYTF
size: NA; D: NA; J: TRBJ1-1; V: TRBV7-2; length: 14; DNA: TGTGCCAGCGTGCAGGGTCTCATGAGGACTGAAGCTTTCTTT; CDR3: CASVQGLMRTEAFF
size: NA; D: NA; J: TRBJ1-2; V: TRBV10-3; length: 16; DNA: TGTGCCATCAGTGAGTCGGTAGGGTTATGGTCTTCTGGCTACACCTTC; CDR3: CAISESVGLWSSGYTF
size: NA; D: NA; J: TRBJ2-7; V: TRBV5-1; length: 15; DNA: TGCGCCAGCAGCTTTGACGGACAGCGATCCTACGAGCAGTACTTC; CDR3: CASSFDGQRSYEQYF
size: NA; D: TRBD2; J: TRBJ2-7; V: TRBV27; length: 13; DNA: TGTGCCAGCAGTTGGGGCGGGAGTGGTGAGCAGTACTTC; CDR3: CASSWGGSGEQYF
size: NA; D: TRBD1; J: TRBJ2-5; V: TRBV5-1; length: 13; DNA: TGCGCCAGCACCGGGACAGGGCGAGAGACCCAGTACTTC; CDR3: CASTGTGRETQYF
size: NA; D: NA; J: TRBJ1-1; V: TRBV7-2; length: 14; DNA: TGTGCCAGCAGCCTACATGCATCGAACACTGAAGCTTTCTTT; CDR3: CASSLHASNTEAFF
size: NA; D: TRBD1; J: TRBJ1-1; V: TRBV4-2; length: 15; DNA: TGTGCCAGCAGCGGGACAGGGGGGATGAACACTGAAGCTTTCTTT; CDR3: CASSGTGGMNTEAFF
size: NA; D: NA; J: TRBJ1-4; V: TRBV10-2; length: 12; DNA: TGCGCCAGCAGTGACCAACAGGGTTCGCTGTTTTTT; CDR3: CASSDQQGSLFF
size: NA; D: NA; J: TRBJ2-7; V: TRBV4-2; length: 12; DNA: TGTGCCAGCAGCACCCAAAGCTACGAGCAGTACTTC; CDR3: CASSTQSYEQYF
size: NA; D: TRBD2; J: TRBJ2-3; V: TRBV7-9; length: 15; DNA: TGTGCCAGCAGCTTCTGGACTAGCGGCACAGATACGCAGTATTTT; CDR3: CASSFWTSGTDTQYF
size: NA; D: NA; J: TRBJ1-1; V: TRBV6-1; length: 13; DNA: TGTGCCAGCAGTGTTACAGGGTCCGCTGAAGCTTTCTTT; CDR3: CASSVTGSAEAFF
size: once; D: NA; J: TRBJ1-4; V: TRBV7-9; length: 17; DNA: TGTGCCAGCAGCTTAGCACCACCCACTTTTCTAGGGGAAAAACTGTTTTTT; CDR3: CASSLAPPTFLGEKLFF
size: NA; D: TRBD1; J: TRBJ1-2; V: TRBV25-1; length: 17; DNA: TGTGCCAGCAGTGGAAGGGTGGGGACAGGGGCTAACTATGGCTACACCTTC; CDR3: CASSGRVGTGANYGYTF
size: once; D: NA; J: TRBJ2-7; V: TRBV10-3; length: 14; DNA: TGTGCCATCAGTGATCAGGCGAGCTCCTACGAGCAGTACTTC; CDR3: CAISDQASSYEQYF